This T cell receptor beta chain is drawn from a study of cytomegalovirus exposure and HLA in healthy donors. The CDR3 is 15 residues long. CDR1 and CDR2 (germline): LNHDA, SQIVND (reference sequence). V was pared by 2 bases and J by 6 bases, with 2 bases of the junction left unmatched. A multiplex PCR was run with 60 Vbeta primers and 13 Jbeta primers. Clones were sequenced by immunoSEQ multiplex PCR, and TCRdb holds only the in-frame ones, with some missing. The sample records 180,000 or so clones, around 77% being singletons. The sample comprised PBMCs. The chain couples TRBV19 to TRBJ2-3; TRBD2 matches at 13 bases. This clonotype was sampled from a female donor in good health and CMV-seronegative. This chain's CDR3 is CASSIILAGGDTQYF. CDR3 DNA sequence: TGTGCCAGTAGTATAATACTAGCGGGAGGGGATACGCAGTATTTT. Filled out from reference TRBV19 and TRBJ2-3, the complete variable domain reads DGGITQSPKYLFRKEGQNVTLSCEQNLNHDAMYWYRQDPGQGLRLIYYSQIVNDFQKGDIAEGYSVSREKKESFPLTVTSAQKNPTAFYLCASSIILAGGDTQYFGPGTRLTVL.